A selection of T cell receptor beta chains follows, all from one sample in a study of cytomegalovirus exposure and HLA in healthy donors. Libraries were prepared by immunoSEQ multiplex PCR; TCRdb keeps only in-frame clonotypes and omits some of them. The table shows 150,000 to 200,000 clones, with under 80% occurring only once. Material for sequencing was PBMCs. Receptor source: a man aged 35-49 years in good health and CMV-seronegative. The CDR3 runs from the conserved cysteine through the conserved F or W. The D gene is left open where the match is weak. Clone size is given for some rows only: seen once, a few or many times, or a class if the clone is expanded.

d_call	v_call	j_call	clone_size	cdr3_nt	cdr3_aa
NA	TRBV11-2	TRBJ1-1	NA	TGTGCCAGCAGCTTAGAGCCGAGGGTTGTTTCTTTCTTT	CASSLEPRVVSFF
TRBD1	TRBV4-1	TRBJ1-2	few	TGCGCCAGCAGCCAAAATTCGGGACAGGGGGCAATGTATGGCTACACCTTC	CASSQNSGQGAMYGYTF
TRBD2	TRBV11-3	TRBJ2-7	few	TGTGCCAGCAGCCCCCCGGGGAGGGACGACGAGCAGTACTTC	CASSPPGRDDEQYF
NA	TRBV7-4	TRBJ2-1	NA	TGTGCCAGCAGTACTGCGATGCAGTTCTTC	CASSTAMQFF
NA	TRBV14	TRBJ2-3	NA	TGTGCCAGCAGCCAAGTTGTCGGACTACGTACAGATACGCAGTATTTT	CASSQVVGLRTDTQYF
TRBD1	TRBV4-3	TRBJ1-5	NA	TGCGCCAGCAGCACCCACGTGGGGGACAGCCAGCCCCAGCATTTT	CASSTHVGDSQPQHF
NA	TRBV18	TRBJ1-1	NA	TGTGCCAGCTCACCTACAACGGGGAACACTGAAGCTTTCTTT	CASSPTTGNTEAFF
NA	TRBV29-1	TRBJ2-5	few	TGCAGCGCTTCTATAGAGACCCAGTACTTC	CSASIETQYF
NA	TRBV7-2	TRBJ1-2	NA	TGTGCCAGCAGCTTGGCGTCCAGGGAAGATGGCTACACCTTC	CASSLASREDGYTF
TRBD1	TRBV18	TRBJ1-5	NA	TGTGCCAGCTCACGCGGACAGGAAAGTCAGCCCCAGCATTTT	CASSRGQESQPQHF
TRBD2	TRBV7-9	TRBJ2-7	NA	TGTGCCAGCAGCCCGCGTATGCGGGAGGGCCCTAAGCAGTACTTC	CASSPRMREGPKQYF
NA	TRBV7-2	TRBJ1-1	few	TGTGCCAGCAGCTTGGGGGGCGGGGGGAACACTGAAGCTTTCTTT	CASSLGGGGNTEAFF
TRBD2	TRBV5-1	TRBJ2-3	few	TGCGCCAGCAGCTTGGCCCTAGCGGGGGGGATCACAGATACGCAGTATTTT	CASSLALAGGITDTQYF
TRBD2	TRBV19	TRBJ2-1	NA	TGTGCCAGTAGGCCCGGGACTAGCGGGATCCATGAGCAGTTCTTC	CASRPGTSGIHEQFF
TRBD2	TRBV7-8	TRBJ2-1	few	TGTGCCAGCAGCCCTCTAGCGGGGGGTAGACACAATGAGCAGTTCTTC	CASSPLAGGRHNEQFF
TRBD1	TRBV7-9	TRBJ1-2	NA	TGTGCCAGCAGCCGACAGGGGCCGAGTTCGAGGAGCTACACCTTC	CASSRQGPSSRSYTF
NA	TRBV2	TRBJ2-4	NA	TGTGCCAGCAGTGAAGGGGACAAGCCCATTCAGTACTTC	CASSEGDKPIQYF
NA	TRBV5-4	TRBJ2-1	NA	TGTGCCAGCAGCTTGACTAGTACTTCCTACAATGAGCAGTTCTTC	CASSLTSTSYNEQFF
TRBD2	TRBV4-1	TRBJ2-1	NA	TGCGCCAGCAGCCAAGAGACCCAGCGGGGGAGTAGGTACAATGAGCAGTTCTTC	CASSQETQRGSRYNEQFF
TRBD2	TRBV5-6	TRBJ2-7	few	TGTGCCAGCAGCTTGGAGGGACTAGCGGTCGGCTCCTACGAGCAGTACTTC	CASSLEGLAVGSYEQYF
NA	TRBV7-3	TRBJ2-5	NA	TGTGCCAGCAGCTTAGGCCGGGGTATTGAGAGGGAGACCCAGTACTTC	CASSLGRGIERETQYF
TRBD1	TRBV7-2	TRBJ2-7	NA	TGTGCCAGCAGCGCCGTTCCCGGGACAGGGAAATACGAGCAGTACTTC	CASSAVPGTGKYEQYF
TRBD2	TRBV27	TRBJ2-1	NA	TGTGCCAGCAAATCCAGTGCGGGAGGAAGTTTTAATGAGCAGTTCTTC	CASKSSAGGSFNEQFF
TRBD2	TRBV5-1	TRBJ2-5	NA	TGCGCCAGCAGCTTTAGCGCTGATTTAGCGGGAGGGCGTTGGGACCAAGAGACCCAGTACTTC	CASSFSADLAGGRWDQETQYF
NA	TRBV30	TRBJ1-3	NA	TGTGCCTGGGGGGGCCCGACCCATGGAAACACCATATATTTT	CAWGGPTHGNTIYF
NA	TRBV6-6	TRBJ1-6	NA	TGTGCCAGCCTCCGGGGCTATAATTCACCCCTCCACTTT	CASLRGYNSPLHF
NA	TRBV7-2	TRBJ1-2	NA	TGTGCCAGCAGCTTACAGGGGCAGAATGGCTACACCTTC	CASSLQGQNGYTF
TRBD1	TRBV13	TRBJ2-5	NA	TGTGCCAGCAGCTCAGGACAGGGGGCAGAGACCCAGTACTTC	CASSSGQGAETQYF
TRBD1	TRBV7-6	TRBJ1-4	NA	TGTGCCAGCAGCCGACAGGGCCCTAATGAAAAACTGTTTTTT	CASSRQGPNEKLFF
TRBD1	TRBV19	TRBJ1-5	NA	TGTGCCAGTAGTGCGGGACAGCAACCGCCCCAGCATTTT	CASSAGQQPPQHF
TRBD1	TRBV19	TRBJ2-7	NA	TGTGCCAGTAGTTCACAGGGGGATGCCTACGAGCAGTACTTC	CASSSQGDAYEQYF
NA	TRBV18	TRBJ1-1	NA	TGTGCCAGCTCACCACTAGAACCGCTGAACACTGAAGCTTTCTTT	CASSPLEPLNTEAFF